The clone carrying this T cell receptor beta chain has a count of ten or more. V lost 5 bases to trimming and J lost 3 bases, with 16 bases between them. The CDR3 loop spans 15 amino acids. CDR1 SGHTA and CDR2 FQGTGA come from the germline V gene. These data originate in a study of neurological immune-mediated disorders. TCRdb independently ran MiXCR on the 5' RACE reads; one entry per CDR3 protein. The sample shows 25,000 to 35,000 distinct CDR3 sequences, about 16% of them seen only once. This TCR was sampled from a man in his 70s in good health. The V call is TRBV7-3, the J call TRBJ1-1; weak D call: TRBD1 (6 bases). Sequencing input: PBMCs. CDR3 sequence: CASSTSGGAYTEAFF. CDR3 bases: TGTGCCAGCAGCACCTCGGGGGGGGCCTACACTGAAGCTTTCTTT.